A selection of T cell receptor beta chains follows, all from one sample in a study of Ad26.COV2.S vaccination and SARS-CoV-2 variants. Libraries were prepared by immunoSEQ multiplex PCR; TCRdb keeps only in-frame clonotypes and omits some of them. The table shows 380,000 or so clones, with around four fifths occurring only once. The material sequenced was peripheral blood, taken in a trial of Ad26.COV2.S vaccine versus placebo. The receptors shown here come from a person between 18 and 59 years old who received the Ad26.COV2.S COVID-19 vaccine or a placebo. CDR3s include the opening cysteine and the closing phenylalanine or tryptophan. Each record gives: CDR3 length, clone size, V gene, J gene, D gene, CDR3 protein, CDR3 DNA. A D gene is named only where the DNA matches it firmly. The size field is filled for only some rows; it gives once, few, many or a size class.

length: 11
size: NA
V: TRBV5-1
J: TRBJ2-7
D: NA
CDR3: CASSLAYEQYF
DNA: TGCGCCAGCAGCTTGGCGTACGAGCAGTACTTC

length: 15
size: NA
V: TRBV7-9
J: TRBJ2-1
D: TRBD2
CDR3: CASSLEGLVTNEQFF
DNA: TGTGCCAGCAGCTTAGAGGGACTAGTCACCAATGAGCAGTTCTTC

length: 15
size: NA
V: TRBV5-1
J: TRBJ1-1
D: TRBD1
CDR3: CASILRQGKNTEAFF
DNA: TGCGCCAGCATCCTCCGACAGGGGAAGAACACTGAAGCTTTCTTT

length: 14
size: few
V: TRBV18
J: TRBJ1-2
D: NA
CDR3: CASYQGNSNYGYTF
DNA: TGTGCCAGCTACCAGGGGAACTCGAACTATGGCTACACCTTC

length: 16
size: NA
V: TRBV7-6
J: TRBJ1-6
D: NA
CDR3: CASSLGTAGANSPLHF
DNA: TGTGCCAGCAGCTTAGGTACAGCGGGGGCAAATTCACCCCTCCACTTT

length: 14
size: NA
V: TRBV5-1
J: TRBJ2-5
D: TRBD1
CDR3: CASSVGTGGETQYF
DNA: TGCGCCAGCAGCGTCGGGACAGGGGGAGAGACCCAGTACTTC

length: 17
size: NA
V: TRBV15
J: TRBJ1-1
D: NA
CDR3: CATSRDRGLRMNTEAFF
DNA: TGTGCCACCAGCAGAGATCGGGGGTTGAGAATGAACACTGAAGCTTTCTTT

length: 14
size: NA
V: TRBV30
J: TRBJ1-2
D: NA
CDR3: CAWSVGLSMDGYTF
DNA: TGTGCCTGGAGTGTAGGTCTTAGTATGGATGGCTACACCTTC

length: 12
size: NA
V: TRBV7-3
J: TRBJ2-7
D: NA
CDR3: CASSSPGYEQYF
DNA: TGTGCCAGCAGCTCCCCCGGGTACGAGCAGTACTTC

length: 12
size: NA
V: TRBV15
J: TRBJ1-2
D: NA
CDR3: CATSRDSIGYTF
DNA: TGTGCCACCAGCAGAGATTCTATAGGCTACACCTTC

length: 13
size: NA
V: TRBV12-3/TRBV12-4
J: TRBJ1-1
D: NA
CDR3: CASSFGENTEAFF
DNA: TGTGCCAGCAGTTTTGGGGAGAACACTGAAGCTTTCTTT

length: 15
size: NA
V: TRBV4-1
J: TRBJ1-5
D: NA
CDR3: CASKSQAWGNQPQHF
DNA: TGCGCCAGCAAGTCTCAAGCTTGGGGCAATCAGCCCCAGCATTTT

length: 16
size: NA
V: TRBV6-5
J: TRBJ2-3
D: NA
CDR3: CASSYFVGGSTDTQYF
DNA: TGTGCCAGCAGTTACTTCGTCGGGGGAAGCACAGATACGCAGTATTTT

length: 14
size: NA
V: TRBV2
J: TRBJ1-5
D: NA
CDR3: CASSEGDSNQPQHF
DNA: TGTGCCAGCAGTGAAGGGGATAGCAATCAGCCCCAGCATTTT

length: 14
size: NA
V: TRBV6-2/TRBV6-3
J: TRBJ1-3
D: TRBD1
CDR3: CASSRTGTGNTIYF
DNA: TGTGCCAGCAGCCGGACAGGGACCGGAAACACCATATATTTT

length: 15
size: once
V: TRBV11-3
J: TRBJ1-1
D: NA
CDR3: CASSTSTRGNTEAFF
DNA: TGTGCCAGCAGCACCTCAACAAGGGGAAACACTGAAGCTTTCTTT

length: 15
size: NA
V: TRBV5-6
J: TRBJ1-6
D: NA
CDR3: CASSSRQRYNSPLHF
DNA: TGTGCCAGCAGCTCACGACAGAGATATAATTCACCCCTCCACTTT

length: 12
size: NA
V: TRBV20-1
J: TRBJ2-7
D: TRBD2
CDR3: CSASSGRDEQYF
DNA: TGCAGTGCTAGTAGCGGGAGGGACGAGCAGTACTTC

length: 12
size: NA
V: TRBV19
J: TRBJ1-2
D: NA
CDR3: CAVVGPNYGYTF
DNA: TGTGCCGTAGTAGGTCCTAACTATGGCTACACCTTC

length: 13
size: NA
V: TRBV24-1
J: TRBJ1-2
D: NA
CDR3: CATSDRGINGYTF
DNA: TGTGCCACCAGTGACAGGGGAATAAATGGCTACACCTTC

length: 15
size: NA
V: TRBV9
J: TRBJ2-2
D: NA
CDR3: CASSVLSGLGGELFF
DNA: TGTGCCAGCAGCGTCTTATCTGGGTTGGGCGGGGAGCTGTTTTTT

length: 17
size: NA
V: TRBV3-1/TRBV3-2
J: TRBJ2-4
D: TRBD1
CDR3: CASSHRDRPCGKNIQYF
DNA: TGTGCCAGCAGCCACCGGGACAGGCCATGTGGCAAAAACATTCAGTACTTC

length: 14
size: NA
V: TRBV5-1
J: TRBJ2-3
D: NA
CDR3: CASRRAQEGDTQYF
DNA: TGCGCCAGCAGGAGGGCGCAAGAAGGAGATACGCAGTATTTT

length: 15
size: NA
V: TRBV4-1
J: TRBJ2-7
D: TRBD1
CDR3: CASSQGTGGRYEQYF
DNA: TGCGCCAGCAGCCAAGGGACAGGGGGCCGTTACGAGCAGTACTTC

length: 13
size: NA
V: TRBV2
J: TRBJ2-5
D: NA
CDR3: CASSGPGPETQYF
DNA: TGTGCCAGCAGTGGGCCCGGCCCGGAGACCCAGTACTTC

length: 16
size: NA
V: TRBV5-8
J: TRBJ2-7
D: NA
CDR3: CASSFPRRSGSYEQYF
DNA: TGTGCCAGCAGCTTCCCCAGGAGGTCGGGGTCCTACGAGCAGTACTTC

length: 12
size: once
V: TRBV12-5
J: TRBJ1-2
D: NA
CDR3: CASGLVQNGYTF
DNA: TGTGCTAGTGGTTTGGTTCAAAATGGCTACACCTTC

length: 13
size: NA
V: TRBV5-1
J: TRBJ2-3
D: NA
CDR3: CASSSSFADTQYF
DNA: TGCGCCAGCAGCTCATCCTTTGCAGATACGCAGTATTTT

length: 18
size: NA
V: TRBV4-1
J: TRBJ2-4
D: NA
CDR3: CASSLGGFFGVAKNIQYF
DNA: TGCGCCAGCAGCCTAGGGGGATTCTTCGGGGTAGCCAAAAACATTCAGTACTTC

length: 17
size: NA
V: TRBV5-1
J: TRBJ2-1
D: NA
CDR3: CASSPGHGIRAYNEQFF
DNA: TGCGCCAGCAGCCCGGGACATGGGATCCGGGCCTACAATGAGCAGTTCTTC

length: 19
size: NA
V: TRBV3-1/TRBV3-2
J: TRBJ2-2
D: TRBD2
CDR3: CASSHPSGTAGANTGELFF
DNA: TGTGCCAGCAGCCACCCCTCGGGTACAGCGGGGGCGAACACCGGGGAGCTGTTTTTT

length: 12
size: NA
V: TRBV7-9
J: TRBJ1-1
D: NA
CDR3: CASSLGGAEAFF
DNA: TGTGCCAGCAGCTTAGGAGGGGCTGAAGCTTTCTTT

length: 14
size: NA
V: TRBV7-2
J: TRBJ2-2
D: NA
CDR3: CASSLDPSVGELFF
DNA: TGTGCCAGCAGCTTAGATCCCTCCGTGGGGGAGCTGTTTTTT

length: 16
size: NA
V: TRBV11-2
J: TRBJ2-3
D: TRBD2
CDR3: CASSFYYGGATDTQYF
DNA: TGTGCCAGCAGCTTCTACTACGGGGGGGCGACAGATACGCAGTATTTT

length: 14
size: NA
V: TRBV2
J: TRBJ1-4
D: NA
CDR3: CASTPGATKEKLFF
DNA: TGTGCCAGCACGCCCGGGGCTACAAAGGAGAAACTGTTTTTT

length: 13
size: few
V: TRBV27
J: TRBJ1-6
D: NA
CDR3: CACRTAVNSPLHF
DNA: TGTGCCTGCCGGACGGCCGTAAATTCACCCCTCCACTTT

length: 12
size: NA
V: TRBV12-3/TRBV12-4
J: TRBJ1-5
D: NA
CDR3: CASTSLGQPQHF
DNA: TGTGCCAGCACCTCCCTCGGACAGCCCCAGCATTTT

length: 13
size: NA
V: TRBV27
J: TRBJ1-1
D: NA
CDR3: CASSNREDTEAFF
DNA: TGTGCCAGCAGCAACAGGGAGGACACTGAAGCTTTCTTT

length: 20
size: once
V: TRBV6-2/TRBV6-3
J: TRBJ2-5
D: TRBD2
CDR3: CASSYPGLAGTRRGKETQYF
DNA: TGTGCCAGCAGTTACCCGGGACTAGCGGGGACCAGGAGGGGGAAAGAGACCCAGTACTTC

length: 14
size: NA
V: TRBV4-2
J: TRBJ1-2
D: NA
CDR3: CASSQEIRDRGYTF
DNA: TGTGCCAGCAGCCAAGAGATCCGGGATCGCGGCTACACCTTC

length: 17
size: NA
V: TRBV27
J: TRBJ1-6
D: NA
CDR3: CASSLYSTGIYNSPLHF
DNA: TGTGCCAGCAGTTTATATTCCACAGGGATCTATAATTCACCCCTCCACTTT

length: 11
size: NA
V: TRBV11-2
J: TRBJ2-1
D: NA
CDR3: CASSSHNEQFF
DNA: TGTGCCAGCAGCTCCCACAATGAGCAGTTCTTC

length: 13
size: NA
V: TRBV10-3
J: TRBJ1-2
D: NA
CDR3: CAIGRDGYYGYTF
DNA: TGTGCCATCGGCCGGGACGGCTACTATGGCTACACCTTC

length: 13
size: NA
V: TRBV7-9
J: TRBJ2-7
D: NA
CDR3: CASSRGNSYEQYF
DNA: TGTGCCAGCAGCCGGGGGAACTCCTACGAGCAGTACTTC

length: 15
size: NA
V: TRBV7-9
J: TRBJ2-7
D: NA
CDR3: CASSSEQGTVQEQYF
DNA: TGTGCCAGCAGCTCCGAACAGGGAACGGTTCAAGAGCAGTACTTC

length: 15
size: NA
V: TRBV5-1
J: TRBJ2-3
D: TRBD2
CDR3: CASSLGEGPSDTQYF
DNA: TGCGCCAGCAGCTTGGGGGAGGGTCCGTCAGATACGCAGTATTTT

length: 18
size: NA
V: TRBV7-2
J: TRBJ2-3
D: TRBD2
CDR3: CASSLGGLAGGPTDTQYF
DNA: TGTGCCAGCAGCTTAGGGGGCCTAGCGGGGGGCCCCACAGATACGCAGTATTTT

length: 15
size: NA
V: TRBV27
J: TRBJ2-7
D: TRBD1
CDR3: CASSLWTGKYYEQYF
DNA: TGTGCCAGCAGTCTTTGGACAGGGAAATACTACGAGCAGTACTTC

length: 13
size: few
V: TRBV4-1
J: TRBJ1-1
D: TRBD1
CDR3: CASSPRTGTEAFF
DNA: TGCGCCAGCAGCCCTAGGACAGGGACTGAAGCTTTCTTT

length: 13
size: NA
V: TRBV4-2
J: TRBJ1-1
D: NA
CDR3: CASSQAEQGEAFF
DNA: TGTGCCAGCAGCCAAGCGGAACAGGGTGAAGCTTTCTTT

length: 12
size: NA
V: TRBV19
J: TRBJ2-7
D: NA
CDR3: CASSIPRGEQYF
DNA: TGTGCCAGTAGTATTCCCAGGGGCGAGCAGTACTTC